This passage covers 15 T cell receptor beta chains from one sample sequenced in a study of memory CD4+ T cells and cytomegalovirus serostatus. Some clones are missing from TCRdb's copy, which holds only in-frame ones; the method was immunoSEQ multiplex PCR. The table records about 75,000 clones, roughly three quarters of them present only once. The sort gate was single viable CD3+CD4+CD8-CD45RO+ cells for memory CD4+ T cells. Specimen: memory CD4+ T cells from blood. The receptors originated from an adult in good health and CMV-seropositive.

The chain carries TRBV11-2 and TRBJ2-3; TRBD2 aligns across 7 bases. The ends lost 1 base at V and 6 bases at J; junction bases unmatched: 16. Germline V CDR1 and CDR2: SGHAT, FQNNGV. The length of the CDR3 is 18 residues. CDR3 nucleotides: TGTGCCAGCAGCTTAGGTCGGCTAGCGGCCCGTAGTGAGGATACGCAGTATTTT. Residues: CASSLGRLAARSEDTQYF.

The chain carries TRBV7-2 and TRBJ1-6; D ambiguous. Germline V CDR1 and CDR2: SGHTA, FQGNSA. Trimming pared 5 bases from V and 3 bases from J, leaving 20 bases between. This CDR3 comprises 18 residues. The CDR3 region is CASSRDIPGSLYNSPLHF. CDR3 bases: TGTGCCAGCAGCCGGGATATTCCCGGGAGCCTCTATAATTCACCCCTCCACTTT.

The CDR3, as DNA: TGTGCTAGCTCCGTGGGTCCTGAGGGGGAGACCCAGTACTTC. It specifies CASSVGPEGETQYF. V usage is TRBV12-5 and J usage is TRBJ2-5; tentatively, D is TRBD1 or TRBD2 (5 bases each). This CDR3 has 14 residues. Per germline, CDR1 LGHNT and CDR2 FRNRAP. The germline V and J ends were trimmed by 9 bases and 5 bases, with 19 bases remaining between them.

The rearrangement uses TRBV6-5 and TRBJ1-2; no definite D call. The V end was cut by 8 bases, the J end by 5 bases, with 18 bases between. The V gene's germline CDR1 is MNHEY and CDR2 SVGAGI. The CDR3 runs 14 residues. The CDR3 sequence: CASAAALGGYGYTF. The CDR3 DNA reads TGTGCCAGCGCAGCGGCTCTCGGCGGGTATGGCTACACCTTC.

This chain uses TRBV18 with TRBJ1-5; TRBD1 is a possible D gene (6 bases). V gave up 5 bases and J gave up 0 bases, with 14 bases separating them. This CDR3 spans 16 amino acids. CDR1 and CDR2 from the germline V gene are KGHSH and LQKENI. The CDR3 DNA reads TGTGCCAGCTCATCACGACAGGAGAATAGCAATCAGCCCCAGCATTTT. As protein: CASSSRQENSNQPQHF.

This chain joins TRBV5-6 and TRBJ2-2; D remains unclear. V was pared by 4 bases and J by 7 bases, with 17 bases between. The germline gives CDR1 SGHDT, CDR2 YYEEEE. The CDR3 covers 15 residues. This chain's CDR3 is CASSPVHFGVGELFF. CDR3 nucleotides: TGTGCCAGCAGCCCCGTCCATTTTGGTGTCGGGGAGCTGTTTTTT.

The rearrangement links TRBV5-1 to TRBJ2-2; 7 bases align to TRBD1. The CDR3 runs 16 residues. CDR1 is SGHRS and CDR2 is YFSETQ in the germline V gene. The trim removed 4 bases at V and 3 bases at J, leaving 9 bases unmatched. The CDR3 DNA sequence: TGCGCCAGCAGCAGAGGACAGGATAAAGACACCGGGGAGCTGTTTTTT. This sequence encodes CASSRGQDKDTGELFF.

The J gene is TRBJ2-5, the V gene TRBV28, with D perhaps TRBD2 (7 bases). V lost 9 bases and J lost 4, with 21 bases in between. This CDR3 has 15 amino acids. Germline V gives CDR1 MDHEN, CDR2 SYDVKM. The CDR3 DNA follows: TGTGCCAGTGACGGGAGCCTAGGGGGGGGAGAGACCCAGTACTTC. Translating gives CASDGSLGGGETQYF.

The chain combines TRBV28 with TRBJ2-7; 10 nucleotides align to TRBD2. V trimming: 2 bases; J trimming: 2 bases; junction bases outside the gene matches: 12. This CDR3 is built from 18 residues. Germline assignment: CDR1 MDHEN and CDR2 SYDVKM. CDR3 coding DNA: TGTGCCAGCAGTTTAGGTAGCGGGGGGACCAACCCCACCTACGAGCAGTACTTC. The encoded protein is CASSLGSGGTNPTYEQYF.

The gene calls are TRBV10-3 and TRBJ2-1; no clear D gene. The CDR3 is made up of 11 amino acids. The germline gives CDR1 ENHRY, CDR2 SYGVKD. V shed 2 bases and J shed 7 bases, with 3 bases lying between them. The CDR3 coding sequence is TGTGCCATCAGTGAGAATAATGAGCAGTTCTTC. It is translated as CAISENNEQFF.

The chain carries TRBV18 and TRBJ1-2; 8 bases are a match to TRBD1. Germline CDR1 is KGHSH and CDR2 is LQKENI. The CDR3 length is 17 residues. V lost 3 bases, J lost 0 bases, and 9 bases stayed unmatched. The CDR3 here is CASSPTTGAISNYGYTF. The DNA of the CDR3 is TGTGCCAGCTCACCCACGACAGGGGCGATTTCTAACTATGGCTACACCTTC.

The rearrangement uses TRBV18 and TRBJ2-7; D not certain. The CDR3 covers 11 residues. Per germline, CDR1 KGHSH and CDR2 LQKENI. Trimming removed 2 bases at V and 9 bases at J, with 8 bases between. The chain's CDR3 is CASSPGSGQYF. The CDR3, as DNA: TGTGCCAGCTCACCAGGATCTGGGCAGTACTTC.

The V call is TRBV1, the J call TRBJ2-5; whether TRBD2, the table's D call, matches the DNA was not checked. TRBV1 is reported as a pseudogene. The CDR3 is 19 amino acids. The CDR3 DNA follows: TGCACCAGCAGCCAAGATTGGTGGCTAGCGGGGGCCCACTTCGAGACCCAGTACTTC. It yields the protein CTSSQDWWLAGAHFETQYF.

V gene TRBV19 combines with J gene TRBJ1-2; 7 bases line up with TRBD1. The trim removed 8 bases at V and 1 base at J, leaving 10 bases unmatched. CDR3 length: 15 residues. Germline lookup yields CDR1 LNHDA and CDR2 SQIVND (reference sequence). This CDR3 reads CASRKSGQNNYGYTF. As DNA, the CDR3 is TGTGCCAGTCGTAAGTCGGGACAGAATAACTATGGCTACACCTTC.

CDR3 sequence (DNA): TGTGCCAGCAGTTCTAATATCTTGACACAAAGTCGGGCCAACGTCCTGACTTTC. This encodes CASSSNILTQSRANVLTF. The rearrangement uses TRBV28 and TRBJ2-6; D not resolved. Trimming removed 4 bases at V and 5 bases at J, with 21 bases between. CDR1 is MDHEN and CDR2 is SYDVKM in the germline V gene. This CDR3 spans 18 amino acids.